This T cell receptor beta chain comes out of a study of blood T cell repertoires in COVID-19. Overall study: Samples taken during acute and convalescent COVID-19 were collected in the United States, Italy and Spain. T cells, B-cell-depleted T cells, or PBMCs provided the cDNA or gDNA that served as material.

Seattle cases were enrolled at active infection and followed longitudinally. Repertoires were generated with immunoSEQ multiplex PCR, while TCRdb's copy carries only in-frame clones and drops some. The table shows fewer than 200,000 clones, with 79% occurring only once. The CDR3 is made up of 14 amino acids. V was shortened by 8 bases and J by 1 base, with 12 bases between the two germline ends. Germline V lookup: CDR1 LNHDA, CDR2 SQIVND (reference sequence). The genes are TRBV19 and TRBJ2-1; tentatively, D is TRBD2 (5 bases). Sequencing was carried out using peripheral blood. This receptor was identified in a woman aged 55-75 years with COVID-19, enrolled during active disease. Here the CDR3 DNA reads TGTGCCAGTGGGAGAGGGCGTTCCTACAATGAGCAGTTCTTC. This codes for CASGRGRSYNEQFF.